The 14 T cell receptor beta chains below all came from one sample that was sequenced in a study of T cells after somatic rescue of genetic block. The repertoire was sequenced with immunoSEQ multiplex PCR; TCRdb's copy has only in-frame clones and lacks some. Of 9,500 to 15,000 clones in the sample, over 65% were seen once. What was sequenced was peripheral blood mononuclear cells (PBMCs). Receptors were obtained from a boy younger than 18.

The rearrangement links TRBV6-6 to TRBJ2-1; D call uncertain. This CDR3 region has 15 residues. CDR1 and CDR2 (germline): MNHNY, SVGAGI (reference sequence). V lost 2 bases and J lost 3, with 11 bases in between. CDR3 nucleotides: TGTGCCAGCAGTTACGGCCAGTCCTTCTACAATGAGCAGTTCTTC. Protein: CASSYGQSFYNEQFF.

This clone was seen a handful of times. The chain couples TRBV6-1 to TRBJ1-5, with D possibly being TRBD1 (5 bases). This CDR3 region has 17 residues. V lost 2 bases, J lost 1 base, and 15 bases lay in between. Germline CDR1 is MNHNS and CDR2 is SASEGT. The CDR3, as DNA: TGTGCCAGCAGTGAACACCTTTTTGGGACCAGCAATCAGCCCCAGCATTTT. Amino acids: CASSEHLFGTSNQPQHF.

The J gene is TRBJ2-7, the V gene TRBV30, with unresolved D. Per the germline V gene, CDR1 is GTSNPN and CDR2 is SVGIG (reference sequence). CDR3 length: 11 residues. V was trimmed by 0 bases and J by 6 bases, leaving 6 bases between them. CDR3 in DNA: TGTGCCTGGAGTGTTGACTTCGAGCAGTACTTC. This translates into CAWSVDFEQYF.

The V and J genes are TRBV28 and TRBJ2-2; D call uncertain. Germline assignment: CDR1 MDHEN and CDR2 SYDVKM. Trimming removed 3 bases from V and 0 bases from J, with 8 bases in between. The CDR3 totals 15 residues. CDR3 nucleotides: TGTGCCAGCAGTTTTGCCGGAACGAACACCGGGGAGCTGTTTTTT. The encoded protein is CASSFAGTNTGELFF.

This chain joins TRBV5-1 and TRBJ2-7, with a possible D match to TRBD2 (6 bases). The V gene lost 0 bases and the J gene lost 6 bases, with 13 bases spanning the gap. The CDR3 sequence is 14 residues long. CDR1 is SGHRS and CDR2 is YFSETQ in the germline V gene. CDR3 DNA: TGCGCCAGCAGCTTGGACGGAGGGAAGGGCGAGCAGTACTTC. This encodes CASSLDGGKGEQYF.

The rearrangement uses TRBV6-6 and TRBJ2-1; TRBD2 aligns across 8 bases. V gave up 6 bases and J gave up 10 bases; unmatched junction bases: 14. The CDR3 has 15 amino acids. Germline V gene sequence: CDR1 MNHNY, CDR2 SVGAGI (reference sequence). The CDR3 protein is CASSVPGLERKEQFF. The DNA for the CDR3 is TGTGCCAGCAGCGTACCGGGACTAGAACGCAAGGAGCAGTTCTTC.

The J gene is TRBJ2-1, the V gene TRBV4-1; a weak D match, TRBD2 (6 bases). The germline CDR1 and CDR2 sequences are MGHRA and YSYEKL. Trimming removed 4 bases at V and 0 bases at J, with 16 bases between. CDR3 length equals 17 residues. The CDR3 sequence is CASSLLPGTGSYNEQFF. The CDR3 DNA is TGCGCCAGCAGCCTTCTCCCCGGGACTGGCTCCTACAATGAGCAGTTCTTC.

V is TRBV6-6 and J is TRBJ1-1; D remains unclear. Germline-derived CDR1 and CDR2 are MNHNY and SVGAGI (reference sequence). Trimming stripped 5 bases from V and 5 bases from J, with 12 bases between. The CDR3 runs to 13 residues. This CDR3 is CASSIRRETEAFF. For the CDR3, the DNA is TGTGCCAGCAGTATCAGACGAGAAACTGAAGCTTTCTTT.

J is TRBJ1-2 and V is TRBV27, with 8 bases fitting TRBD1. The CDR3 runs 17 residues. Trimming at V came to 5 bases and at J to 3 bases, leaving 14 bases not matched to a gene. Germline loops: CDR1 MNHEY, CDR2 SMNVEV (reference sequence). CDR3 coding DNA: TGTGCCAGCAGTCGGCGGACAGGGCCCTCATTTTACTATGGCTACACCTTC. Residues: CASSRRTGPSFYYGYTF.

Sample share makes this clone medium-sized (0.01 to 0.1%). This chain links TRBV30 with TRBJ2-3, with 9 nucleotides matching TRBD2. Per the germline V gene, CDR1 is GTSNPN and CDR2 is SVGIG (reference sequence). The CDR3 is 15 residues long. With V trimmed by 0 bases and J by 3 bases, 4 bases remained unmatched. The CDR3, as DNA: TGTGCCTGGAGTGTATTAGCGGGAGTTACAGATACGCAGTATTTT. Its translation: CAWSVLAGVTDTQYF.

V usage is TRBV27 and J usage is TRBJ1-4; D possibly corresponds to TRBD1 (5 bases). With 4 bases removed from V and 3 bases from J, the gap between germline ends came to 24 bases. The CDR3 length is 19 residues. The germline V gene has CDR1 MNHEY and CDR2 SMNVEV (reference sequence). CDR3 loop: CASSSIRRVGADSNEKLFF. CDR3 bases: TGTGCCAGCAGTTCAATACGCCGGGTTGGGGCGGATTCTAATGAAAAACTGTTTTTT.

The J gene is TRBJ1-3, the V gene TRBV18; D unresolved. Germline CDR1 is KGHSH and CDR2 is LQKENI. The CDR3 spans 12 residues. Trimming pared 1 base from V and 8 bases from J, leaving 6 bases between. The CDR3 loop is CASSPLTDTIYF. CDR3 nucleotide sequence: TGTGCCAGCTCACCACTCACAGACACCATATATTTT.

The V call is TRBV5-1, the J call TRBJ2-3; 9 bases agree with TRBD2. CDR3 length: 20 amino acids. The germline V gene has CDR1 SGHRS and CDR2 YFSETQ. With V trimmed by 2 bases and J by 0 bases, 16 bases remained unmatched. The CDR3: CASSFSGRISGGKSTDTQYF. The CDR3 DNA is TGCGCCAGCAGCTTCTCCGGCCGAATTAGCGGGGGCAAAAGCACAGATACGCAGTATTTT.

The chain carries TRBV28 and TRBJ1-3; 8 positions match TRBD1. Germline V lookup: CDR1 MDHEN, CDR2 SYDVKM. This CDR3 spans 16 amino acids. V shed 3 bases, J shed 4 bases, and the junction held 8 bases outside the gene matches. CDR3 nucleotide sequence: TGTGCCAGCAGTTTCGCATCAGGGGGCGGCGGAAACACCATATATTTT. As protein: CASSFASGGGGNTIYF.